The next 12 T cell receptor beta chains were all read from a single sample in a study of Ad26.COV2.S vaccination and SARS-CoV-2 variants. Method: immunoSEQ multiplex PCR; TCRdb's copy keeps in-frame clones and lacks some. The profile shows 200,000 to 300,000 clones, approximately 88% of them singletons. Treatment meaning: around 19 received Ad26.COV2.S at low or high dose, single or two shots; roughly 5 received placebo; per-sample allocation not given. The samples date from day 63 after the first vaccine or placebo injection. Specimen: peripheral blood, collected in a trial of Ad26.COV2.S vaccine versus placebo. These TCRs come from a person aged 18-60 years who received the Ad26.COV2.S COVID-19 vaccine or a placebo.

As DNA, the CDR3 is TGTGCCACCAGCTGGACACAGGGACTCGTCGATGAGCAGTTCTTC. Translated, it gives CATSWTQGLVDEQFF. The chain has TRBV15 and TRBJ2-1; D is possibly TRBD1 or TRBD2 (6 bases each). Germline CDR1 reads LNHNV; CDR2 reads YYDKDF (reference sequence). With 5 bases removed from V and 8 bases from J, the gap between germline ends came to 19 bases. The CDR3 is made up of 15 amino acids.

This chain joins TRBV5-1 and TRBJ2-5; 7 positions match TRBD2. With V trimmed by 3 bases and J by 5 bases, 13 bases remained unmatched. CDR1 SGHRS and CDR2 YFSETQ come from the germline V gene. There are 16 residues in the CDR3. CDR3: CASSSQVGGSPETQYF. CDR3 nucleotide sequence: TGCGCCAGCAGCTCCCAAGTCGGCGGGAGTCCGGAGACCCAGTACTTC. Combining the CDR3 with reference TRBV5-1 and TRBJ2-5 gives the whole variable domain KAGVTQTPRYLIKTRGQQVTLSCSPISGHRSVSWYQQTPGQGLQFLFEYFSETQRNKGNFPGRFSGRQFSNSRSEMNVSTLELGDSALYLCASSSQVGGSPETQYFGPGTRLLVL.

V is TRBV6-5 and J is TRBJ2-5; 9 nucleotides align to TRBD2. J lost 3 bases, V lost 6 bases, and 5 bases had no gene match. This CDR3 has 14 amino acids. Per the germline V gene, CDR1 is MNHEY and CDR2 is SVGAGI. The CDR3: CASSSGGPKETQYF. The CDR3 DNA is TGTGCCAGCAGCAGCGGGGGGCCAAAAGAGACCCAGTACTTC.

The DNA of the CDR3 is TGTGCCAGCAGCCAAGTAGGGTGGTTAGCGGGAGAAGGATACTACAATGAGCAGTTCTTC. It codes for CASSQVGWLAGEGYYNEQFF. The genes are TRBV14 and TRBJ2-1, with 9 bases aligning to TRBD2. CDR1 and CDR2 from the germline V gene are SGHDN and FVKESK. The CDR3 consists of 20 residues. Losses at the gene ends were 1 base for V and 3 bases for J; bases not matched to a gene: 16.

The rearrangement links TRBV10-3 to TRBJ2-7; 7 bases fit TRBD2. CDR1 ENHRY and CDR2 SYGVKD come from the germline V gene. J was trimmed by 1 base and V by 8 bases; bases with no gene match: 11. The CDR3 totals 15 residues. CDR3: CAIGVGGTGSYEQYF. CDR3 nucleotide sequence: TGTGCCATCGGAGTGGGAGGGACGGGATCCTACGAGCAGTACTTC.

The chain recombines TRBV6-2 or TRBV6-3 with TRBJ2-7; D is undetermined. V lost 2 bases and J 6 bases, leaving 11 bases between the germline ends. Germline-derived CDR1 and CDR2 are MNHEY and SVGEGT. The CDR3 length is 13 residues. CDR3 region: CASSYGEGSEQYV. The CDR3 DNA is TGTGCCAGCAGTTACGGGGAAGGGTCCGAGCAGTACGTC.

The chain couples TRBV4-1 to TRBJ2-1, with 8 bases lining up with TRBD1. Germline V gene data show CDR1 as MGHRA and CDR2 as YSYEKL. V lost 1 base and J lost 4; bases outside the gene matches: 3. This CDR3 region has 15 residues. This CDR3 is CASSQVQGAYNEQFF. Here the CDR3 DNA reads TGCGCCAGCAGCCAAGTGCAGGGGGCTTACAATGAGCAGTTCTTC.

In DNA form, the CDR3 reads TGTGCCAGCAGCTTAGCCACAGATACGCAGTATTTT. Residues: CASSLATDTQYF. The chain links TRBV7-2 to TRBJ2-3; no clear D gene. Germline V gene lookup returns CDR1 SGHTA and CDR2 FQGNSA. The CDR3 runs to 12 residues. V was shortened by 0 bases and J by 2 bases, with 0 bases between the two germline ends.

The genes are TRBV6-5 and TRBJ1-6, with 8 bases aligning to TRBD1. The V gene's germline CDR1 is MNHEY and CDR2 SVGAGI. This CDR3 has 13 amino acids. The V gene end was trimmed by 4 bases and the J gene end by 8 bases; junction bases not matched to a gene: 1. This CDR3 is CASSSDRDSPLHF. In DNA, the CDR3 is TGTGCCAGCAGTTCGGACAGGGATTCACCCCTCCACTTT.

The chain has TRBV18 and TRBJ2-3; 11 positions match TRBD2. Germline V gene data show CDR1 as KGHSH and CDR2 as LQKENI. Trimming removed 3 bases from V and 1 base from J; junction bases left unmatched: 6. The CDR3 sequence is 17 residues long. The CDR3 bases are TGTGCCAGCTCACCTCTAGCGGGGGGCCCCGGCACAGATACGCAGTATTTT. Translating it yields CASSPLAGGPGTDTQYF.

The chain's CDR3 is CASSLQGAHGETQYF. DNA of the CDR3: TGTGCCAGCAGCCTACAGGGGGCGCATGGAGAGACCCAGTACTTC. J is TRBJ2-5 and V is TRBV9; 9 bases map to TRBD1. Germline trimming cut 4 bases from V and 4 bases from J; bases unmatched to any gene: 8. The CDR3 sequence is 15 residues long. Germline CDR1 reads SGDLS; CDR2 reads YYNGEE.

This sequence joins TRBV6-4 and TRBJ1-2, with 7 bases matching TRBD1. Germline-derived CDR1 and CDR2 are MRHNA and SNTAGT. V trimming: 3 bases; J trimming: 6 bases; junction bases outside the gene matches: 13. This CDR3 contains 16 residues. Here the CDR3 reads CASSESGTTDRDGYTF. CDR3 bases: TGTGCCAGCAGTGAATCCGGGACGACTGACAGGGATGGCTACACCTTC.